Described below is a single T cell receptor beta chain sequence and its context. Its antigen is as yet unknown. Assay used: immunoSEQ multiplex PCR; TCRdb lists only in-frame clones, some missing. The profile shows about 150,000 clones, approximately 90% of them singletons. The entry originates in a study of radiation and T cells in renal cell carcinoma. Overall study: Nephrectomy followed 15 Gy stereotactic body radiation by 4 weeks.

V was clipped by 3 bases and J by 5 bases; unmatched bases: 7. This CDR3 has 15 amino acids. Germline V lookup: CDR1 SGHTA, CDR2 FQGNSA. Findings and limits, study-wide: In blood, top tumor clones expanded by 2 weeks, shrinking by 4. Without pretreatment biopsies, baseline tumor clonotype presence was undetermined.

The time point was: baseline pretreatment blood. Treatment indicated: 15 Gy SBRT to primary tumor, nephrectomy 4 weeks later. Radiation-treated patients gave blood at baseline, week 2 and week 4. This sample comprised blood, obtained from a patient whose treatment included radiotherapy and nephrectomy. The V gene is TRBV7-2, the J gene TRBJ2-3; 8 positions agree with TRBD1. The clonotype was recovered from a woman in her 70s with renal cell carcinoma. CDR3 amino acids: CASSFVRGLGDTQYF. DNA for the CDR3: TGTGCCAGCAGCTTTGTCAGGGGGCTGGGAGATACGCAGTATTTT.